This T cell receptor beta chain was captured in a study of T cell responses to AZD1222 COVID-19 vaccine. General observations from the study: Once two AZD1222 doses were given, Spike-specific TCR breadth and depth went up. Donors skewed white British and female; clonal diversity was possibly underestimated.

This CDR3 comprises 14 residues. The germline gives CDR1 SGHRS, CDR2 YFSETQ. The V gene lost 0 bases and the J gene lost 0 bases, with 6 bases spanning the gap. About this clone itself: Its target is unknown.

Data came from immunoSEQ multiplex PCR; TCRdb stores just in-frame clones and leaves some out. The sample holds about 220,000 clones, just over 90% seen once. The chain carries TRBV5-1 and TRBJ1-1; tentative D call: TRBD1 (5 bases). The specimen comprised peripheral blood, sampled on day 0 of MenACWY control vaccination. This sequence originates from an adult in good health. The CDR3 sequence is CASSLEGVNTEAFF. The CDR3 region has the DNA TGCGCCAGCAGCTTGGAAGGGGTGAACACTGAAGCTTTCTTT.